The next 28 T cell receptor beta chains were all read from a single sample in a study of molecular identifiers for immune sequencing clone quantification. TCRdb recomputed calls from the PCR reads with MiXCR, one row per CDR3 protein. Of approximately 500,000 distinct CDR3 sequences in the sample, under 30% are singletons; the top ten hold 0.7% to 0.9%. Sequenced material: naive CD8+ T cells from blood, with Jurkat cell RNA spiked in. Subset indicated: FACS-sorted CD8+CD4-CCR7+CD45RA+ naive T cells. These receptors were taken from a human donor in good health. Some libraries in this study had Jurkat cell RNA spiked in.

Only one count was recorded for this clonotype. A much larger clone differs by one base, so this may be a read error. The chain couples TRBV20-1 to TRBJ2-2, with a tentative D call TRBD1 (5 bases). This CDR3 is 14 amino acids long. Germline CDR1 DFQATT, CDR2 SNEGSKA (reference sequence). The CDR3 DNA follows: TGCAATGCTAGACCCAGGGTGAACACCGGGGAGCTGTTTTTT. It translates to CNARPRVNTGELFF.

The rearrangement joins TRBV6-2 or TRBV6-3 to TRBJ2-3; 7 positions agree with TRBD1. The CDR3 is made up of 15 amino acids. Germline CDR1 reads MNHEY; CDR2 reads SVGEGT. The V and J ends lost 6 bases and 4 bases, in that order; junction bases with no gene match: 10. The CDR3 reads CASREQGYGADTQYF. The CDR3 DNA is TGTGCCAGCAGAGAACAGGGGTATGGGGCAGATACGCAGTATTTT.

This clonotype was counted only a few times. This chain joins TRBV6-2 or TRBV6-3 and TRBJ2-6, with D possibly TRBD2 on 5 matching bases. The CDR3 is 17 residues long. The germline gives CDR1 MNHEY, CDR2 SVGEGT. V lost 2 bases and J 0 bases, leaving 11 bases between the germline ends. CDR3 sequence reads: CASSYEGRASGANVLTF. The DNA for the CDR3 is TGTGCCAGCAGTTACGAGGGAAGGGCCTCTGGGGCCAACGTCCTGACTTTC.

A remark on this clonotype: The CDR3 does not end in the conserved phenylalanine or tryptophan, so this is likely a read error. V is TRBV27 and J is TRBJ2-1, with 10 bases matching TRBD2. The CDR3 loop spans 15 amino acids. CDR1 and CDR2 from the germline V gene are MNHEY and SMNVEV (reference sequence). Germline trimming cut 5 bases from V and 5 bases from J; bases unmatched to any gene: 6. CDR3 residues: CASSPSSGGHNEQFL. As DNA, the CDR3 is TGTGCCAGCAGTCCGTCTAGCGGGGGCCACAATGAGCAGTTCCTC.

This clonotype was seen a few times. This chain connects TRBV3-1 to TRBJ2-7; tentatively, D is TRBD2 (6 bases). The CDR3 sequence is 16 residues long. With 0 bases removed from V and 3 bases from J, the gap between germline ends came to 15 bases. In germline, CDR1 is LGHDT, CDR2 YNNKEL (reference sequence). The DNA of the CDR3 is TGTGCCAGCAGCCAAGACATAGCGGCAGATTACTACGAGCAGTACTTC. Protein product: CASSQDIAADYYEQYF.

This clonotype was recorded a few times. The CDR3: CASTLSVGLARYEQYF. The CDR3 DNA is TGTGCCAGCACCCTCTCAGTTGGACTAGCGAGATACGAGCAGTACTTC. The chain joins TRBV7-2 to TRBJ2-7; 9 bases agree with TRBD2. CDR1 and CDR2 from the germline V gene are SGHTA and FQGNSA. CDR3 length equals 16 residues. After removal of 7 bases from V and 4 bases from J, the junction contained 14 bases not matched to a gene.

In this sample, this clonotype turned up a few times. CDR3 loop: CASSLGEGGTEAFF. As DNA, the CDR3 is TGTGCCAGCAGTTTAGGGGAGGGCGGCACTGAAGCTTTCTTT. The V call is TRBV12-3 or TRBV12-4, the J call TRBJ1-1; D unclear. This CDR3 has 14 residues. Trimming took off 1 base at V and 4 bases at J, with 10 bases between the two ends.

The V and J genes are TRBV19 and TRBJ2-4, with 11 bases matching TRBD1. The J segment lost 6 bases and the V segment lost 2 bases, leaving 3 bases of the junction unmatched. This CDR3 has 15 residues. CDR1 LNHDA and CDR2 SQIVND come from the germline V gene (reference sequence). The CDR3 reads CASSILGTGGNIQYF. The CDR3 nucleotides are TGTGCCAGTAGTATATTAGGGACAGGGGGAAACATTCAGTACTTC.

The sample holds many counts of this clonotype. This chain links TRBV7-2 with TRBJ1-5; D is unclear. CDR3 length: 14 amino acids. V gave up 8 bases and J gave up 0 bases, with 11 bases separating them. CDR1 is SGHTA, CDR2 FQGNSA, per germline. Here the CDR3 DNA reads TGTGCCAGCGCTAGCGGGTATAGCAATCAGCCCCAGCATTTT. This codes for CASASGYSNQPQHF.

This clonotype was counted ten times or more. The V gene is TRBV7-6, the J gene TRBJ2-1, with 7 bases matching TRBD2. Per the germline V gene, CDR1 is SGHVS and CDR2 is FNYEAQ. The CDR3 contains 15 residues. With V trimmed by 5 bases and J by 9 bases, 13 bases remained unmatched. The CDR3 loop reads CASSPQYGRSGEQFF. CDR3 nucleotides: TGTGCCAGCAGCCCTCAGTACGGGAGGAGCGGTGAGCAGTTCTTC. The whole variable domain, filled in from reference TRBV7-6 and TRBJ2-1, reads GAGVSQSPRYKVTKRGQDVALRCDPISGHVSLYWYRQALGQGPEFLTYFNYEAQQDKSGLPNDRFSAERPEGSISTLTIQRTEQRDSAMYRCASSPQYGRSGEQFFGPGTRLTVL.

This clonotype has ten or more counts. The chain carries TRBV11-3 and TRBJ1-1; 10 bases are shared with TRBD1. Germline V gene sequence: CDR1 SGHNT, CDR2 YENEEA. The junction had 19 bases not matched to a gene; V was cut back by 5 bases and J by 4 bases. The CDR3 contains 19 residues. The CDR3 bases are TGTGCCAGCAGCCTTTTAGGGGACAGGGGCCCCCTGAGGGTCACTGAAGCTTTCTTT. Translating gives CASSLLGDRGPLRVTEAFF.

This clonotype showed up just a few times. This sequence joins TRBV19 and TRBJ1-1, with TRBD1 matching 7 bases. The CDR3 loop spans 14 amino acids. Germline CDR1 reads LNHDA; CDR2 reads SQIVND (reference sequence). The junction had 3 bases not matched to a gene; V was cut back by 1 base and J by 4 bases. The CDR3 sequence: CASSIGSGGTEAFF. The CDR3 nucleotides read TGTGCCAGTAGTATAGGGTCAGGGGGCACTGAAGCTTTCTTT. The entire variable domain, with the rest obtained from reference TRBV19 and TRBJ1-1, is as follows: DGGITQSPKYLFRKEGQNVTLSCEQNLNHDAMYWYRQDPGQGLRLIYYSQIVNDFQKGDIAEGYSVSREKKESFPLTVTSAQKNPTAFYLCASSIGSGGTEAFFGQGTRLTVV.

The chain links TRBV9 to TRBJ2-3; D is possibly TRBD2 (6 bases). The germline gives CDR1 SGDLS, CDR2 YYNGEE. Trimming left V 3 bases short and J 0 bases short, with 11 bases between. The CDR3 spans 15 residues. The CDR3 reads CASSGTSISTDTQYF. The CDR3 bases are TGTGCCAGCAGCGGTACTAGCATCAGCACAGATACGCAGTATTTT.

This clonotype has a handful of counts. This chain connects TRBV7-9 to TRBJ2-7, with a weak D call TRBD1 (5 bases). Germline CDR1 reads SEHNR; CDR2 reads FQNEAQ (reference sequence). The CDR3 has 13 amino acids. V dropped 6 bases and J dropped 1 base, with 10 bases sitting between them. The chain's CDR3 is CASREDSSYEQYF. DNA for the CDR3: TGTGCCAGCAGAGAAGACAGTTCCTACGAGCAGTACTTC.

This clonotype was detected many times. The V gene is TRBV5-1, the J gene TRBJ2-2; D unclear. Per the germline V gene, CDR1 is SGHRS and CDR2 is YFSETQ. Trimming removed 0 bases at V and 5 bases at J, with 8 bases between. This CDR3 is 14 amino acids long. The CDR3: CASSLGSSTGELFF. In nucleotides, the CDR3 is TGCGCCAGCAGCTTGGGGTCATCTACCGGGGAGCTGTTTTTT.

As regards this clonotype: A read error may be the cause here, since a much bigger clone is one base away. J is TRBJ2-2 and V is TRBV29-1, with D possibly being TRBD1 (6 bases). Germline V gene data show CDR1 as SQVTM and CDR2 as ANQGSEA. This CDR3 contains 15 residues. CDR3 sequence reads: CSASTRGSNTGELVF. The CDR3 DNA is TGCAGCGCGTCAACCAGGGGATCGAACACCGGGGAGCTGGTTTTT.

This clonotype has more than one count but fewer than ten. This chain uses TRBV4-1 with TRBJ1-2, with a weak D call TRBD1 (5 bases). CDR1 is MGHRA, CDR2 YSYEKL, per germline. V lost 0 bases to trimming and J lost 4 bases, with 12 bases between them. The CDR3 totals 15 residues. CDR3 sequence: CASSQDDAGLYGYTF. The DNA of the CDR3 is TGCGCCAGCAGCCAAGATGACGCGGGACTCTATGGCTACACCTTC.

The rearrangement uses TRBV20-1 and TRBJ2-2, with a tentative D call TRBD1 (6 bases). Trimming stripped 0 bases from V and 5 bases from J, with 13 bases between. This CDR3 region has 15 residues. Germline V lookup: CDR1 DFQATT, CDR2 SNEGSKA (reference sequence). The CDR3 spells CSAREAGEGTGELFF. The CDR3 nucleotides read TGCAGTGCTAGAGAGGCAGGGGAAGGGACCGGGGAGCTGTTTTTT.

This clonotype came up once. Germline and junction disagree at one end, which may indicate a read error. The gene calls are TRBV6-5 and TRBJ2-7; 10 nucleotides agree with TRBD1. CDR3 size: 12 residues. The V gene's germline CDR1 is MNHEY and CDR2 SVGAGI. CDR3 DNA sequence: TGTGCCGGCAGGGACAGGGGCCTCGAGCAGTACTTC. Amino acids: CAGRDRGLEQYF.

This clonotype was detected only a few times. J is TRBJ1-5 and V is TRBV24-1, with a tentative D call TRBD1 (5 bases). CDR1 is KGHDR, CDR2 SFDVKD, per germline. The CDR3 is made up of 16 amino acids. V was pared by 4 bases and J by 0 bases, with 12 bases between. The CDR3 spells CATSETQGSSNQPQHF. DNA for the CDR3: TGTGCCACCAGTGAAACGCAGGGTAGTAGCAATCAGCCCCAGCATTTT.

Of note for this clonotype: A much bigger clone sits one base away, suggesting this may be a read error. V is TRBV14 and J is TRBJ2-2; D is possibly TRBD1 or TRBD2 (5 bases each). The V gene's germline CDR1 is SGHDN and CDR2 FVKESK. CDR3 length: 16 residues. In DNA form, the CDR3 reads TGTGCCAGCAGCCAAGAGGATCGCTCAGGGACCGGGGAGCTGTCTTTT. This translates into CASSQEDRSGTGELSF.

This clonotype was found a few times. V is TRBV28 and J is TRBJ2-3; 11 bases map to TRBD2. In germline, CDR1 is MDHEN, CDR2 SYDVKM. V trimming: 5 bases; J trimming: 3 bases; junction bases outside the gene matches: 7. The CDR3 extends over 16 amino acids. CDR3 nucleotide sequence: TGTGCCAGCAGTCCACTAGCGGGAGTAGATACAGATACGCAGTATTTT. Encoded protein: CASSPLAGVDTDTQYF.

This clonotype was counted ten times or more. The rearrangement links TRBV3-1 to TRBJ1-1; D unresolved. Trimming cost V 1 base and J 6 bases, with 9 bases left between them. The V gene's germline CDR1 is LGHDT and CDR2 YNNKEL (reference sequence). The CDR3 spans 13 residues. Here the CDR3 reads CASSQVERAEAFF. The CDR3 DNA sequence: TGTGCCAGCAGCCAAGTAGAGAGGGCTGAAGCTTTCTTT.

This clonotype has just a few counts. V is TRBV20-1 and J is TRBJ2-7; no reliable D call. The CDR3 consists of 15 residues. CDR1 and CDR2 from the germline V gene are DFQATT and SNEGSKA (reference sequence). Trimming removed 1 base at V and 2 bases at J, with 15 bases between. The CDR3: CSARVRGLAPYEQYF. In DNA form, the CDR3 reads TGCAGTGCTAGAGTCCGCGGTCTGGCGCCCTACGAGCAGTACTTC.

The CDR3 sequence is CASSLVQDPNSPQHF. CDR3 nucleotides: TGTGCCAGCAGTTTAGTGCAGGACCCAAACTCACCCCAGCATTTT. The rearrangement links TRBV12-3 or TRBV12-4 to TRBJ1-5; D not certain. The length of the CDR3 is 15 residues. V was clipped by 1 base and J by 10 bases, with 17 bases between them.

This rearrangement joins TRBV7-9 to TRBJ2-5, with 7 bases matching TRBD1. V was pared by 4 bases and J by 9 bases, with 20 bases of the junction left unmatched. The CDR3 extends over 17 amino acids. Germline assignment: CDR1 SEHNR and CDR2 FQNEAQ (reference sequence). In DNA form, the CDR3 reads TGTGCCAGCAGCTCCGGGACAGCGGCTACCACGACGGTGGCCCAGTACTTC. Residues: CASSSGTAATTTVAQYF.

This clonotype was seen repeatedly, ten times or more. This sequence joins TRBV29-1 and TRBJ2-5, with a tentative D call TRBD1 (7 bases). This CDR3 has 15 residues. Trimming cost V 2 bases and J 1 base, with 14 bases left between them. Germline CDR1 is SQVTM and CDR2 is ANQGSEA. CDR3 protein: CSVERGDSLQETQYF. The CDR3 DNA follows: TGCAGCGTTGAAAGGGGGGACAGCCTCCAAGAGACCCAGTACTTC.

Ten or more counts support this clonotype. This chain links TRBV4-3 with TRBJ2-3; 9 bases match TRBD1. Per germline, CDR1 LGHNA and CDR2 YSLEER. Trimming took 0 bases from V and 2 from J; bases not matched to a gene: 9. The CDR3 extends over 18 amino acids. The chain's CDR3 is CASSQERTGVTYTDTQYF. The CDR3 region has the DNA TGCGCCAGCAGCCAAGAAAGGACAGGGGTGACCTACACAGATACGCAGTATTTT.